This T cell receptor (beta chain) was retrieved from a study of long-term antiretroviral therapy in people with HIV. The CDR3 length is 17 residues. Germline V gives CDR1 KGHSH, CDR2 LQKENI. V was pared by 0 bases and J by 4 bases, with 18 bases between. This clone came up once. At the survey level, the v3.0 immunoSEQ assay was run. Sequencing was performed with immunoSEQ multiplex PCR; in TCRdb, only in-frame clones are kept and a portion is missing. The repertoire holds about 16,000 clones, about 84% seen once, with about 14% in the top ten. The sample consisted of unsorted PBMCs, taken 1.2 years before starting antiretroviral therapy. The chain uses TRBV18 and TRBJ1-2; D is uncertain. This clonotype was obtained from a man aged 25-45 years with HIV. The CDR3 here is CASSPPVQSSLGYGYTF. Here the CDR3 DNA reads TGTGCCAGCTCACCACCGGTTCAGTCCTCATTAGGCTATGGCTACACCTTC. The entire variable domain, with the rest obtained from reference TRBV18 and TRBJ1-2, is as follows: NAGVMQNPRHLVRRRGQEARLRCSPMKGHSHVYWYRQLPEEGLKFMVYLQKENIIDESGMPKERFSAEFPKEGPSILRIQQVVRGDSAAYFCASSPPVQSSLGYGYTFGSGTRLTVV.